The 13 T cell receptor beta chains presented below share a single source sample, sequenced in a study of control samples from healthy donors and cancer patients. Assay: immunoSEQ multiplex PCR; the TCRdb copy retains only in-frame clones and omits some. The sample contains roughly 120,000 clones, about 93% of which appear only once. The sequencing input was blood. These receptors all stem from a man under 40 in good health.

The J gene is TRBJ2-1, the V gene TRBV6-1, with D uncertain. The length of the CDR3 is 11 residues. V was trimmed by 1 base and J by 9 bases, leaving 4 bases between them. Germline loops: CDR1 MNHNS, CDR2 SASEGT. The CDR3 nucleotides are TGTGCCAGCAGTGAAGGCTTTGAGCAGTTCTTC. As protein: CASSEGFEQFF.

The CDR3 DNA sequence: TGTGCCAGCAGTCCCCGGGACAGATTCTACGAGCAGTACGTC. The encoded protein is CASSPRDRFYEQYV. The chain recombines TRBV28 with TRBJ2-7, with 7 bases lining up with TRBD1. V lost 5 bases to trimming and J lost 3 bases; unmatched junction nucleotides: 7. The CDR3 has 14 amino acids. Germline assignment: CDR1 MDHEN and CDR2 SYDVKM.

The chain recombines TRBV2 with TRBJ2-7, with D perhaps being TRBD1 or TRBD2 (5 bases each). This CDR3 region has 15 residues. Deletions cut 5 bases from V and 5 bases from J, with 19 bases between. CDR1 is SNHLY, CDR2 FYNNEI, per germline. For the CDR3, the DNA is TGTGCCAGCAGTCCTAAATTGGGGGTTCGGGACGAGCAGTACTTC. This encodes CASSPKLGVRDEQYF.

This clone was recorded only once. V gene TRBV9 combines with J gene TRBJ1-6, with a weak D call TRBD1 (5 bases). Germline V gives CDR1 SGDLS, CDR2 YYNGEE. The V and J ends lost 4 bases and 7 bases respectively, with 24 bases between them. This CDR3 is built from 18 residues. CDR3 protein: CASSTLGEGLAGNSPLHF. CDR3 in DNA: TGTGCCAGCAGCACTTTGGGGGAGGGCCTGGCTGGAAATTCACCCCTCCACTTT. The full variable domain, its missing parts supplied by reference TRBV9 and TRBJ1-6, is DSGVTQTPKHLITATGQRVTLRCSPRSGDLSVYWYQQSLDQGLQFLIQYYNGEERAKGNILERFSAQQFPDLHSELNLSSLELGDSALYFCASSTLGEGLAGNSPLHFGNGTRLTVT.

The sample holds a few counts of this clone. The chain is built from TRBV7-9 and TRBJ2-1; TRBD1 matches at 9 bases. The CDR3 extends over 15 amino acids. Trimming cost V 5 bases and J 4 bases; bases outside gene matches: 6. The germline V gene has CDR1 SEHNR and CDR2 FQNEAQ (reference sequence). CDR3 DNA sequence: TGTGCCAGCAGCGACCGGGACAGGGAGTACAATGAGCAGTTCTTC. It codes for CASSDRDREYNEQFF.

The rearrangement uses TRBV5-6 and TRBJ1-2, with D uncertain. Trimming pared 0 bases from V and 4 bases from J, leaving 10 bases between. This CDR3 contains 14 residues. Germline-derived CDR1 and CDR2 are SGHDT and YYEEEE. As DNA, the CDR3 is TGTGCCAGCAGCTTGGAGACACGGGTCTATGGCTACACCTTC. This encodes CASSLETRVYGYTF.

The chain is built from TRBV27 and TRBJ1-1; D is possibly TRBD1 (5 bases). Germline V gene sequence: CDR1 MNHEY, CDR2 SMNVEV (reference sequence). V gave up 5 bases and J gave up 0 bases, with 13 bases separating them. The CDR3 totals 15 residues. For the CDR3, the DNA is TGTGCCAGCAGTATGAGGGGCCGAATGAACACTGAAGCTTTCTTT. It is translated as CASSMRGRMNTEAFF.

The CDR3 region has the DNA TGTGCCAGCAGCTTAGACAGGGGAGGGGAGACCCAGTACTTC. Its translation: CASSLDRGGETQYF. The chain recombines TRBV7-9 with TRBJ2-5; tentatively, D is TRBD1 or TRBD2 (7 bases each). Between the trimmed V and J ends, which lost 1 base and 5 bases, there was a span of 11 bases. Germline V lookup: CDR1 SEHNR, CDR2 FQNEAQ (reference sequence). This CDR3 contains 14 residues.

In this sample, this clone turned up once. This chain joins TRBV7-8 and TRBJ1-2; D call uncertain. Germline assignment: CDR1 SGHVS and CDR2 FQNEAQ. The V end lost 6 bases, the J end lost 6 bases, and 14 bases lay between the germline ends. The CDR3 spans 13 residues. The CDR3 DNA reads TGTGCCAGCAGACCGACCAATGGACATGGCTACACCTTC. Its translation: CASRPTNGHGYTF.

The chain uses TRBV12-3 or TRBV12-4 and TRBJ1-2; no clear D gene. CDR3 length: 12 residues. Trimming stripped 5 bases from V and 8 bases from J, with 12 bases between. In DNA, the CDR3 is TGTGCCAGCAGTCGCCGGACGGGCGGCTACACCTTC. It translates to CASSRRTGGYTF.

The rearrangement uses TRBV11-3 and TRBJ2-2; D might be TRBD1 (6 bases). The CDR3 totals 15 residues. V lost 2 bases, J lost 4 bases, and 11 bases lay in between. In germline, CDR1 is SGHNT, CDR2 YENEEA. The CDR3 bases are TGTGCCAGCAGCTTAAACAGGGTGGTCACCGGGGAGCTGTTTTTT. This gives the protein CASSLNRVVTGELFF.

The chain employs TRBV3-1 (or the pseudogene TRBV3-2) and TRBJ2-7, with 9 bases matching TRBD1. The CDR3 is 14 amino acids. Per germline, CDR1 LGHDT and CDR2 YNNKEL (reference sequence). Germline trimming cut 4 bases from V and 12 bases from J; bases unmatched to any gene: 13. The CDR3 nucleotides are TGTGCCAGCAGCCCTCAATCTACAGGGGGCCCGGGGTACTTC. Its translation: CASSPQSTGGPGYF.

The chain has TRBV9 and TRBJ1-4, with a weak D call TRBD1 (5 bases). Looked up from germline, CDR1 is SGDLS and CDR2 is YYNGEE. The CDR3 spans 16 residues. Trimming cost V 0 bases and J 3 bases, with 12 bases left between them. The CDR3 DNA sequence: TGTGCCAGCAGCGTAGGCAACAGGCGATCTAATGAAAAACTGTTTTTT. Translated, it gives CASSVGNRRSNEKLFF.